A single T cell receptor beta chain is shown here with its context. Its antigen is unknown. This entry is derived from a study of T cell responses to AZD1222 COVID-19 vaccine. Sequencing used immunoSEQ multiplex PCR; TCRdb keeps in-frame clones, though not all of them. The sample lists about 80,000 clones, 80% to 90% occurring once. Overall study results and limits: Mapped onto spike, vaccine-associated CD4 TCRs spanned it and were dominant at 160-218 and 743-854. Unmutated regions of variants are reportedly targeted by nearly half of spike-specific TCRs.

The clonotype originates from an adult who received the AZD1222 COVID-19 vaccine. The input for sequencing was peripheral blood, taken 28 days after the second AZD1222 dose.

CDR3 in DNA: TGCGCCAGCAGTCTGGGGGGGACGGCTGAAGCTTTCTTT. Translation: CASSLGGTAEAFF. The J gene is TRBJ1-1, the V gene TRBV4-1; TRBD1 might be the D (5 bases). Germline lookup yields CDR1 MGHRA and CDR2 YSYEKL. This CDR3 has 13 amino acids. Trimming removed 6 bases at V and 6 bases at J, with 14 bases between.